This T cell receptor beta chain stems from a study of blood T cell repertoires in COVID-19. As for the study in general: Some COVID-19 samples were acute and others convalescent; all came from the United States, Italy and Spain.

As processed by the authors: Amplified reference gene primers provided the basis for estimating nucleated cell counts. Sequenced by immunoSEQ multiplex PCR; TCRdb stores in-frame clones only, minus some. That table furnishes V, J and clone size, whereas the DNA furnished D and trimming. Here the sample spans roughly 240,000 clones, approximately 85% being singletons. Sequencing was done on a sample of peripheral blood. This TCR was sampled from a man aged 50 to 60 with COVID-19, enrolled during active disease.

This chain's CDR3 is CASSPDRANQPQHF. The CDR3 region has the DNA TGTGCCAGCAGCCCAGACAGGGCAAATCAGCCCCAGCATTTT. J is TRBJ1-5 and V is TRBV7-8; 7 positions match TRBD1. V trimming: 5 bases; J trimming: 4 bases; junction bases outside the gene matches: 5. This CDR3 contains 14 residues. Germline V gene lookup returns CDR1 SGHVS and CDR2 FQNEAQ.